This TCR beta chain stems from a study of T cell repertoires in cytomegalovirus infection. Study summary: It was recently identified HLA-C-restricted and well-studied HLA-B-restricted CMV epitopes that the study used. General study findings and limits: CMV-specific TCR beta clonotypes restricted by HLA-C dominated the ex vivo response.

With regard to this clonotype: Its antigen is still unknown.

The CDR3 sequence is 15 residues long. Trimming removed 5 bases from V and 2 bases from J, with 13 bases in between. Germline CDR1 and CDR2: LNHDA and SQIVND (reference sequence). TCRdb re-derived calls from the reads in MiXCR, one entry per CDR3 protein. The sample includes approximately 770,000 distinct CDR3 sequences, about 27% of them seen just once. The chain is built from TRBV19 and TRBJ2-1; TRBD2 might be the D (6 bases). Sequenced here: cultured CD8+ T cells from PBMCs, sampled from culture after CMV antigen stimulation. The source of this sequence is a human donor in good health (CMV status not recorded). Some clones in this sample may be carry-over from other donors' samples. The CDR3 nucleotides are TGTGCCAGTAGTCCCCACGCGGGGCCCTACAATGAGCAGTTCTTC. Its translation: CASSPHAGPYNEQFF.